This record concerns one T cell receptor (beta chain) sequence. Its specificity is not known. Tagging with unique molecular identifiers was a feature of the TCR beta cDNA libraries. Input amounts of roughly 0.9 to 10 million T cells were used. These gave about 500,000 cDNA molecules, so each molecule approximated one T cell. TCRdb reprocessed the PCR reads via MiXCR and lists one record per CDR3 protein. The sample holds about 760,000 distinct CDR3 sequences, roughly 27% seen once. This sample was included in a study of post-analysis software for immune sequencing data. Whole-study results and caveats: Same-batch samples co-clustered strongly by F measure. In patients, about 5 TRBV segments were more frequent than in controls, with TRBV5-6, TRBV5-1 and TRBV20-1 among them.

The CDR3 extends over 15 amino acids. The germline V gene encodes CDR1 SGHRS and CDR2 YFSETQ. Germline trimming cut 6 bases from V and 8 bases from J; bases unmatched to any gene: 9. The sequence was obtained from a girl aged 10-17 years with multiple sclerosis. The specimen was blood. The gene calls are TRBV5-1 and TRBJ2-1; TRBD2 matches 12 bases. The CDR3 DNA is TGCGCCAGCATCATGACTAGCGGGAGAGCGGATGAGCAGTTCTTC. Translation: CASIMTSGRADEQFF.